This T cell receptor (beta chain) was obtained from a study of T cell clonality in common variable immunodeficiency. Study outcomes and limitations: Shared TCRbeta clones were fewer between CVID subjects than controls.

Only in-frame clones appear in the TCRdb table, and some are missing; sequencing was by immunoSEQ multiplex PCR. The repertoire consists of over 45,000 clones, none detected only once. This clone has just a few counts. Its specificity is unknown. The CDR3 end lies 3 residues beyond the end of the read and is filled in from the germline J gene. Germline assignment: CDR1 KGHSH and CDR2 LQKENI. CDR3 size: 17 residues. This receptor was identified in a person aged 18 to 75 in good health. The V and J genes are TRBV18 and TRBJ1-1; TRBD1 aligns across 12 bases. Sequenced sample: peripheral blood mononuclear cells. CDR3 protein: CASSPEKGDRGQLEAFF. The part of the CDR3 DNA that was read is TGTGCCAGCTCACCTGAGAAGGGGGACAGGGGGCAACTTGAG.